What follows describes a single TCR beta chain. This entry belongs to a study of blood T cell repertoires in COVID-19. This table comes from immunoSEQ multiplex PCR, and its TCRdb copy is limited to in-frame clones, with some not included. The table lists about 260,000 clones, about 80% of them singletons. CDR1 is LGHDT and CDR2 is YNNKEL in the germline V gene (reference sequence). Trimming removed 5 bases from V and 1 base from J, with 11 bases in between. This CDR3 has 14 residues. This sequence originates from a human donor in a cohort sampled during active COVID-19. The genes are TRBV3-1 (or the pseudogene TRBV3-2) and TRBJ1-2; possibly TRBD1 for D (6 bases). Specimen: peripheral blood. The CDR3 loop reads CASSGQTGNYGYTF. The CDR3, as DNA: TGTGCCAGCAGCGGACAGACGGGTAACTATGGCTACACCTTC.